This TCR beta chain was found in a study of tumor and adjacent non-tumor tissue in lung cancer. TCRbeta libraries were built with three rounds of nested PCR, modified from ARM-PCR. Each CDR3 protein gets one entry after TCRdb re-called the multiplex PCR reads with MiXCR. The profile covers more than 95,000 distinct CDR3 sequences, with around three fifths appearing a single time and roughly 13% taken by the ten largest. Whole-study results and caveats: Tumor tissue had significantly higher TCR diversity than normal lung. Tumor repertoires had a smaller top 100 clone share than normal lung.

This sample's RNA came from whole unsorted tissue. Donors were chemotherapy-naive, newly diagnosed lung cancer surgical patients in China, August–late 2014. Regarding this clonotype: Its antigen is still unknown. A junction end diverges from the germline sequence, so it may reflect a read error.

Specimen: lung tumor tissue. This clonotype was sampled from a man aged 25-45 years with non-small cell lung cancer.

CDR3 DNA: TGTACCAGCAGTCTCGAGCCATGCAATGAACAATTCTTC. Its protein is CTSSLEPCNEQFF. V is TRBV6-5 and J is TRBJ2-1; no clear D gene. CDR1 and CDR2 (germline): MNHEY, SVGAGI. This CDR3 has 13 residues.